What follows are 28 T cell receptor beta chains derived from one specimen sequenced in a study of response to subunit inactivated influenza vaccine. MiXCR, run by TCRdb on the RT-PCR reads, gives a single entry per CDR3 protein. The table includes around 850,000 distinct CDR3 sequences, less than 20% detected once. The sample in question was PBMCs from blood, obtained approximately 5 days after vaccination. These TCRs come from a man aged 50-60 years who received an inactivated influenza vaccine.

This clonotype has more than one count but fewer than ten. The chain carries TRBV20-1 and TRBJ2-5, with D possibly matching TRBD2 (5 bases). The V and J ends lost 0 bases and 4 bases respectively, with 18 bases between them. The CDR3 is 16 residues long. CDR1 is DFQATT and CDR2 is SNEGSKA in the germline V gene (reference sequence). The chain's CDR3 is CSARDYQRGFPETQYF. The CDR3 region has the DNA TGCAGTGCTAGAGATTACCAGAGAGGGTTCCCAGAGACCCAGTACTTC.

V usage is TRBV12-3 or TRBV12-4 and J usage is TRBJ2-1; TRBD1 agrees at 9 bases. Trimming cost V 5 bases and J 0 bases; bases outside gene matches: 8. The CDR3 has 17 residues. CDR3 loop: CASSPNTGGFSYNEQFF. The CDR3 region has the DNA TGTGCCAGCAGTCCAAATACAGGGGGCTTCTCCTACAATGAGCAGTTCTTC.

CDR3 in DNA: TGTGCCAGCACAGGGGCAGCCCCTGGCCACTTCTACGAGCAGTACTTC. Translation gives CASTGAAPGHFYEQYF. The V call is TRBV6-1, the J call TRBJ2-7; D might be TRBD1 (6 bases). V lost 7 bases and J lost 3, with 22 bases in between. The CDR3 runs 16 residues. Per germline, CDR1 MNHNS and CDR2 SASEGT.

In its sample, this clonotype was seen a few times. V usage is TRBV15 and J usage is TRBJ2-3, with 13 bases matching TRBD2. The length of the CDR3 is 16 residues. Losses at the gene ends were 2 bases for V and 7 bases for J; bases not matched to a gene: 6. In germline, CDR1 is LNHNV, CDR2 YYDKDF (reference sequence). The CDR3 loop reads CATSRPGTSGTNTQYF. CDR3 coding DNA: TGTGCCACCAGCAGACCTGGGACTAGCGGGACGAATACGCAGTATTTT.

Only a few counts were recorded for this clonotype. V and J are TRBV20-1 and TRBJ2-6; D is unresolved. With 6 bases removed from V and 0 bases from J, the gap between germline ends came to 6 bases. The CDR3 spans 13 residues. In germline, CDR1 is DFQATT, CDR2 SNEGSKA (reference sequence). The CDR3 DNA reads as TGCAGTGCATATACCTCTGGGGCCAACGTCCTGACTTTC. It yields the protein CSAYTSGANVLTF.

The chain carries TRBV20-1 and TRBJ1-2, with a possible D match to TRBD1 (5 bases). Germline CDR1 is DFQATT and CDR2 is SNEGSKA (reference sequence). The V end was cut by 6 bases, the J end by 1 base, with 9 bases between. The CDR3 loop spans 12 amino acids. The CDR3 sequence: CSARQINYGYTF. The CDR3 region has the DNA TGCAGTGCGAGACAGATTAACTATGGCTACACCTTC.

This clonotype was picked up many times. The chain joins TRBV28 to TRBJ2-3, with D perhaps TRBD1 (5 bases). This CDR3 is built from 13 residues. V was pared by 5 bases and J by 0 bases, with 6 bases between. CDR1 and CDR2 (germline): MDHEN, SYDVKM. CDR3 residues: CASSDRSTDTQYF. The CDR3 DNA reads TGTGCCAGCAGTGACAGAAGCACAGATACGCAGTATTTT.

The chain links TRBV20-1 to TRBJ2-3, with D perhaps TRBD1 or TRBD2 (5 bases each). V lost 4 bases and J 7 bases, leaving 12 bases between the germline ends. Germline CDR1 is DFQATT and CDR2 is SNEGSKA (reference sequence). This CDR3 has 12 residues. CDR3 bases: TGCAGTGCTACTGGGACCGTAAATACGCAGTATTTT. It codes for CSATGTVNTQYF.

The rearrangement uses TRBV6-2 or TRBV6-3 and TRBJ2-7; the match to TRBD2 covers 7 bases. With V trimmed by 0 bases and J by 5 bases, 4 bases remained unmatched. Germline V CDR1 and CDR2: MNHEY, SVGEGT. The CDR3 spans 14 residues. CDR3: CASSYSREVDEQYF. CDR3 bases: TGTGCCAGCAGTTACTCCCGGGAGGTGGACGAGCAGTACTTC.

This clonotype was seen more than once but under ten times. V and J are TRBV12-3 or TRBV12-4 and TRBJ2-2; D remains ambiguous. Deletions cut 6 bases from V and 0 bases from J, with 11 bases between. The CDR3 has 15 residues. CDR3 region: CASSRQRANTGELFF. In DNA form, the CDR3 reads TGTGCCAGCAGCCGCCAAAGAGCGAACACCGGGGAGCTGTTTTTT.

The sample holds a few counts of this clonotype. The chain links TRBV6-2 or TRBV6-3 to TRBJ1-1; no clear D. The germline V and J ends were trimmed by 4 bases and 0 bases, with 6 bases remaining between them. Germline CDR1 MNHEY, CDR2 SVGEGT. This CDR3 comprises 13 residues. The CDR3 loop is CASSSYLNTEAFF. The CDR3 bases are TGTGCCAGCAGTTCCTACCTGAACACTGAAGCTTTCTTT.

The chain has TRBV5-1 and TRBJ2-7, with 7 bases fitting TRBD2. This CDR3 region has 14 residues. Germline lookup yields CDR1 SGHRS and CDR2 YFSETQ. V lost 0 bases and J lost 6; bases outside the gene matches: 6. CDR3 region: CASSLVAGVCEQYF. The CDR3 nucleotides are TGCGCCAGCAGCTTGGTGGCGGGAGTCTGCGAGCAGTACTTC. The full variable domain, completed using reference TRBV5-1 and TRBJ2-7, is KAGVTQTPRYLIKTRGQQVTLSCSPISGHRSVSWYQQTPGQGLQFLFEYFSETQRNKGNFPGRFSGRQFSNSRSEMNVSTLELGDSALYLCASSLVAGVCEQYFGPGTRLTVT.

CDR3 amino acids: CASAMGTGSEKLFF. DNA for the CDR3: TGTGCCAGCGCGATGGGGACAGGGAGTGAAAAACTGTTTTTT. J is TRBJ1-4 and V is TRBV3-1, with 9 bases identical to TRBD1. Germline CDR1 is LGHDT and CDR2 is YNNKEL (reference sequence). The ends lost 8 bases at V and 7 bases at J; junction bases unmatched: 8. This CDR3 has 14 residues.

This clonotype was found a few times. V and J are TRBV7-6 and TRBJ1-2; D is ambiguous. V was clipped by 5 bases and J by 7 bases, with 20 bases between them. CDR1 and CDR2 (germline): SGHVS, FNYEAQ. This CDR3 comprises 15 residues. CDR3 amino acids: CASSPTIAASGGYTF. The CDR3 DNA reads TGTGCCAGCAGCCCCACCATAGCGGCGTCTGGTGGCTACACCTTC.

This clonotype showed up many times. The rearrangement links TRBV5-1 to TRBJ2-1; D might be TRBD1 or TRBD2, each matching 5 bases. Trimming pared 0 bases from V and 2 bases from J, leaving 9 bases between. The CDR3 consists of 15 residues. The germline CDR1 and CDR2 sequences are SGHRS and YFSETQ. The CDR3 nucleotides read TGCGCCAGCAGCTTGGGGGAGACAGCCTACAATGAGCAGTTCTTC. Amino acid sequence: CASSLGETAYNEQFF.

This clonotype was found a few times. The gene calls are TRBV20-1 and TRBJ2-7; D ambiguous. The V gene lost 3 bases and the J gene lost 2 bases, with 8 bases spanning the gap. The CDR3 spans 12 residues. The germline gives CDR1 DFQATT, CDR2 SNEGSKA (reference sequence). CDR3 nucleotides: TGCAGTGCTAGGGCCGGCCCCTACGAGCAGTACTTC. Its translation is CSARAGPYEQYF.

This clonotype has a count of ten or more. A read error may account for a junction end that differs from germline. CDR3 protein: CASSLEGNSPLHF. The CDR3 DNA reads TGTGCCAGCAGCTTAGAGGGGAATTCACCCCTCCACTTT. This chain connects TRBV12-3 or TRBV12-4 to TRBJ1-6; a weak D match, TRBD1 (5 bases). This CDR3 is 13 amino acids long.

A few counts support this clonotype. The CDR3 here is CASRLAGLLANTGELFF. CDR3 sequence (DNA): TGTGCCAGCAGACTAGCGGGGTTACTCGCGAACACCGGGGAGCTGTTTTTT. V and J are TRBV12-3 or TRBV12-4 and TRBJ2-2; 10 bases align to TRBD2. This CDR3 region has 17 residues. Germline trimming cut 6 bases from V and 0 bases from J; bases unmatched to any gene: 7.

This chain links TRBV15 with TRBJ2-1; a weak D match, TRBD1 (6 bases). V dropped 0 bases and J dropped 2 bases, with 11 bases sitting between them. Germline lookup yields CDR1 LNHNV and CDR2 YYDKDF (reference sequence). This CDR3 has 16 amino acids. The CDR3 DNA reads as TGTGCCACCAGCAGAGATCAGGGACACACCTACAATGAGCAGTTCTTC. Residues: CATSRDQGHTYNEQFF.

There are many counts of this clonotype. This chain uses TRBV9 with TRBJ2-7; perhaps D is TRBD1 or TRBD2 (5 bases each). This CDR3 is 18 amino acids long. Germline loops: CDR1 SGDLS, CDR2 YYNGEE. Trimming shortened V by 3 bases and J by 5 bases, and 27 bases separated the two germline ends. Here the CDR3 DNA reads TGTGCCAGCAGCGCGATCCACGTCCCGGGGCTTCTTTCGAACGAGCAGTACTTC. Translated: CASSAIHVPGLLSNEQYF.

For this clonotype: Its ends do not fully match the called genes, so a read error is possible. The chain has TRBV29-1 and TRBJ2-5; D is possibly TRBD2 (6 bases). Per the germline V gene, CDR1 is SQVTM and CDR2 is ANQGSEA. The CDR3 is 12 amino acids. The CDR3 nucleotides read TGCAGCGTTGAGGGACTGGAGGAGACCCAGGACTTC. It is translated as CSVEGLEETQDF.

This clonotype was observed a few times. V usage is TRBV4-1 and J usage is TRBJ2-7, with D possibly being TRBD1 or TRBD2 (5 bases each). The CDR3 is 14 residues long. With 3 bases removed from V and 4 bases from J, the gap between germline ends came to 13 bases. Looked up from germline, CDR1 is MGHRA and CDR2 is YSYEKL. CDR3 protein: CASSQGAWGYEQYF. CDR3 coding DNA: TGCGCCAGCAGCCAGGGAGCGTGGGGGTACGAGCAGTACTTC.

The genes are TRBV5-1 and TRBJ2-7; no clear D. V was clipped by 1 base and J by 1 base, with 9 bases between them. CDR3 length equals 14 residues. The germline V gene encodes CDR1 SGHRS and CDR2 YFSETQ. The CDR3 reads CASSLRRASYEQYF. Here the CDR3 DNA reads TGCGCCAGCAGCTTGCGTCGGGCGTCCTACGAGCAGTACTTC.

This clonotype has more than one count but fewer than ten. The chain employs TRBV6-5 and TRBJ2-7; D remains unclear. The CDR3 loop spans 13 amino acids. The V and J ends lost 2 bases and 5 bases respectively, with 10 bases between them. Germline V gives CDR1 MNHEY, CDR2 SVGAGI. The CDR3 spells CASSYLSMDEQYF. CDR3 nucleotides: TGTGCCAGCAGTTACCTCTCGATGGACGAGCAGTACTTC.

This clonotype was seen only a few times. This chain uses TRBV5-1 with TRBJ2-5, with 10 bases fitting TRBD1. The CDR3 loop spans 18 amino acids. With V trimmed by 4 bases and J by 2 bases, 14 bases remained unmatched. Germline V gene data show CDR1 as SGHRS and CDR2 as YFSETQ. The DNA of the CDR3 is TGCGCCAGCAGCGCAAGTATACAGGGGGACAGGGGACAAGAGACCCAGTACTTC. Protein: CASSASIQGDRGQETQYF.

V usage is TRBV12-3 or TRBV12-4 and J usage is TRBJ1-2; D unclear. This CDR3 has 14 residues. Trimming removed 7 bases from V and 2 bases from J, with 14 bases in between. For the CDR3, the DNA is TGTGCCAGCAACCTCCGGGGTGGAAACTATGGCTACACCTTC. This translates into CASNLRGGNYGYTF.

This clonotype has only a few counts. V usage is TRBV5-1 and J usage is TRBJ2-2; no reliable D call. Germline CDR1 reads SGHRS; CDR2 reads YFSETQ. The V and J ends lost 2 bases and 5 bases respectively, with 13 bases between them. This CDR3 is 15 amino acids long. The chain's CDR3 is CASSLPGLQTGELFF. DNA for the CDR3: TGCGCCAGCAGCTTACCGGGCCTTCAAACCGGGGAGCTGTTTTTT.

This clonotype was detected a few times. The CDR3 here is CASKPTGRTDTQYF. For the CDR3, the DNA is TGTGCCAGCAAGCCGACAGGCCGCACAGATACGCAGTATTTT. This chain connects TRBV6-4 to TRBJ2-3; maybe TRBD1 (6 bases). This CDR3 has 14 amino acids. The V end was cut by 7 bases, the J end by 1 base, with 12 bases between. Germline values: CDR1 MRHNA, CDR2 SNTAGT.